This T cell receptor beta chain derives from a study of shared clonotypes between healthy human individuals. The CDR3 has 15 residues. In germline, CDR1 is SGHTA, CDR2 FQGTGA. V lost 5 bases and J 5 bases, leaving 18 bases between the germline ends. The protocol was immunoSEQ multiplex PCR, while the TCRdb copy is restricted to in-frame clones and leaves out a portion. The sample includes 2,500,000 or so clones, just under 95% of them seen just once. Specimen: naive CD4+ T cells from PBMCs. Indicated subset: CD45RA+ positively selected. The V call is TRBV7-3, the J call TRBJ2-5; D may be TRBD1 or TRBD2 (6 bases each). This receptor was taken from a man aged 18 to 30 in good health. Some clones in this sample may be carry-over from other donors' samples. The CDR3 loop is CASSPRPRGGETQYF. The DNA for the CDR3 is TGTGCCAGCAGCCCCCGACCTAGAGGGGGGGAGACCCAGTACTTC.